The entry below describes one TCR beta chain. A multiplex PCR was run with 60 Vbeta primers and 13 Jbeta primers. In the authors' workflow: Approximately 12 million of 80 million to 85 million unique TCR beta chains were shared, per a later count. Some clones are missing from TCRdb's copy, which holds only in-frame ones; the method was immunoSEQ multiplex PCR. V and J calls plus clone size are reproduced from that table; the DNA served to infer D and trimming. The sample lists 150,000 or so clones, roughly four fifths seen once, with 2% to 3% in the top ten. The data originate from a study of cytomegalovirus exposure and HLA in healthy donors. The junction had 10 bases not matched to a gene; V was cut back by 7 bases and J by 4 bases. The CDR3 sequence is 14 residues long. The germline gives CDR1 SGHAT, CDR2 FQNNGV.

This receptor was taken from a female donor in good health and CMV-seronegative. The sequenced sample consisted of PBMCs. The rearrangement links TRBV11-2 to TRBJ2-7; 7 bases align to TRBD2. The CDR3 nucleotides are TGTGCCAGCACCCGCGGGGGAATGCAGTACGAGCAGTACTTC. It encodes CASTRGGMQYEQYF. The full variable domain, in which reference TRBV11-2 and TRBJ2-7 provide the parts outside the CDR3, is EAGVAQSPRYKIIEKRQSVAFWCNPISGHATLYWYQQILGQGPKLLIQFQNNGVVDDSQLPKDRFSAERLKGVDSTLKIQPAKLEDSAVYLCASTRGGMQYEQYFGPGTRLTVT.